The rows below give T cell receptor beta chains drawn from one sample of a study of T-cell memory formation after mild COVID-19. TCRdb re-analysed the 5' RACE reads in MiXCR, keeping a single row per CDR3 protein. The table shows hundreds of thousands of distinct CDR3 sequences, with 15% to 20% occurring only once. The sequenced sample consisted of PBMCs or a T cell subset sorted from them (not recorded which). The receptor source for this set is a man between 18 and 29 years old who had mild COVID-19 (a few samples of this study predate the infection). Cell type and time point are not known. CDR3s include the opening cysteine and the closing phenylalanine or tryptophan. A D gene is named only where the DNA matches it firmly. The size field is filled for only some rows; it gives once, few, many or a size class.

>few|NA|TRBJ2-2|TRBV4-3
CASSKGSGGELFF
TGCGCCAGCTCGAAGGGGTCGGGCGGGGAGCTGTTTTTT
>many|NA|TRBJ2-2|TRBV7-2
CASSSPRQRTGELFF
TGTGCCAGCAGCTCCCCCCGACAGCGGACCGGGGAGCTGTTTTTT
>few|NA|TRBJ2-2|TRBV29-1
CSVGSTGELFF
TGCAGCGTCGGATCCACCGGGGAGCTGTTTTTT
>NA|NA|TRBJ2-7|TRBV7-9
CASRPTGPSYEQYF
TGTGCCAGCAGACCTACCGGGCCATCCTACGAGCAGTACTTC
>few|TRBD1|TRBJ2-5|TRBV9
CASSVGTGARETQYF
TGTGCCAGCAGCGTGGGGACAGGGGCGCGAGAGACCCAGTACTTC
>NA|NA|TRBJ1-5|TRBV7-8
CASSLEWQPQHF
TGTGCCAGCAGCTTAGAGTGGCAGCCCCAGCATTTT
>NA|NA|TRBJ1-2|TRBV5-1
CASSLTGERGYGYTF
TGCGCCAGCAGCTTGACAGGCGAGCGAGGCTATGGCTACACCTTC
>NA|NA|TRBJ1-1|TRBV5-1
CASSPKTDTEAFF
TGCGCCAGCAGCCCGAAGACAGACACTGAAGCTTTCTTT
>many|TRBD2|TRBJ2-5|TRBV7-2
CASSLSLAGAETQYF
TGTGCCAGCAGCTTAAGTCTAGCGGGGGCTGAGACCCAGTACTTC
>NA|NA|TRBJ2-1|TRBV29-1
CSVETPTGPAGQFF
TGCAGCGTTGAAACACCCACCGGGCCCGCGGGGCAGTTCTTC
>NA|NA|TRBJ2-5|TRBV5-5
CASSQITVQETQYF
TGTGCCAGCAGCCAAATAACAGTCCAAGAGACCCAGTACTTC
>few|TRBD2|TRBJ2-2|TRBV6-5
CASSLLAANTGELFF
TGTGCCAGCAGTTTACTAGCGGCGAACACCGGGGAGCTGTTTTTT
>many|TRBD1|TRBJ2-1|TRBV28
CASSLGAGGTREQFF
TGTGCCAGCAGTTTAGGGGCAGGGGGCACGCGGGAGCAGTTCTTC
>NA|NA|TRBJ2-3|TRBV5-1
CASSEGRVDTQYF
TGCGCCAGCAGCGAGGGACGGGTAGATACGCAGTATTTT
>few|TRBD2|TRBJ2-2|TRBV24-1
CATSGLAGIGELFF
TGTGCCACCAGCGGACTAGCGGGCATCGGGGAGCTGTTTTTT
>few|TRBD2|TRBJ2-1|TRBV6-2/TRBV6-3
CASSYSFKRGGPDEQFF
TGTGCCAGCAGTTACTCATTTAAGCGGGGGGGCCCCGATGAGCAGTTCTTC
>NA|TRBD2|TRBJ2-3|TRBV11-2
CASSRLAGGITDTQYF
TGTGCCAGCAGCAGACTAGCGGGGGGGATAACAGATACGCAGTATTTT
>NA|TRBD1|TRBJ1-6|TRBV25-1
CASSKTGLSPLHF
TGTGCCAGCTCAAAGACAGGGTTATCACCCCTCCACTTT
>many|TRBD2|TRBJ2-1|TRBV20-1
CSARDPRGGYNEQFF
TGCAGTGCTAGAGATCCTCGCGGGGGGTACAATGAGCAGTTCTTC
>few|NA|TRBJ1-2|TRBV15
CATSWDISYGYTF
TGTGCCACCAGCTGGGATATATCCTATGGCTACACCTTC
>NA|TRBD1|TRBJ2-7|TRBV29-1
CSVAGGTGEQYF
TGCAGCGTAGCAGGGGGCACGGGCGAGCAGTACTTC
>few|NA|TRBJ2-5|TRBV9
CASSVGRAGETQYF
TGTGCCAGCAGCGTAGGCAGGGCCGGGGAGACCCAGTACTTC
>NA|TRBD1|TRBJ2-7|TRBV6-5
CASSSPGQGDEQYF
TGTGCCAGCAGTTCCCCGGGACAGGGGGACGAGCAGTACTTC
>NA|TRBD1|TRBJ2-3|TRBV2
CASSADRGQADTQYF
TGTGCCAGCAGTGCGGACAGGGGGCAAGCAGATACGCAGTATTTT
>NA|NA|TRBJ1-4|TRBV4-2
CASSQVGADGFEKLFF
TGTGCCAGCAGCCAAGTTGGGGCGGATGGTTTTGAAAAACTGTTTTTT
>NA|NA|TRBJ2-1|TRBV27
CASKQAIEQFF
TGTGCCAGCAAACAGGCTATTGAGCAGTTCTTC
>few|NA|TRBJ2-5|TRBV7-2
CASSPGLVETQYF
TGTGCCAGCAGCCCTGGGCTAGTAGAGACCCAGTACTTC
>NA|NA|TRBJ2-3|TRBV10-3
CAISKEGGGTDTQYF
TGTGCCATCTCGAAAGAGGGCGGAGGCACAGATACGCAGTATTTT
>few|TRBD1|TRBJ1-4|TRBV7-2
CASSLPAGGKLFF
TGTGCCAGCAGCCTCCCGGCAGGGGGAAAACTGTTTTTT
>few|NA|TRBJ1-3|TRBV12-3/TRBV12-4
CASSLRPYSGNTIYF
TGTGCCAGCAGTTTACGGCCGTACTCTGGAAACACCATATATTTT
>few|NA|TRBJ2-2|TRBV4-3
CASSQEGVGGGELFF
TGCGCCAGCAGCCAAGAGGGGGTAGGGGGCGGGGAGCTGTTTTTT
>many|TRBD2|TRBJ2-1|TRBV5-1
CASSLGGGSNEQFF
TGCGCCAGCAGCTTGGGCGGGGGGTCCAATGAGCAGTTCTTC
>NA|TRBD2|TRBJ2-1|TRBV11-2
CASSSSTSGAWGEQFF
TGTGCCAGCAGCTCATCCACTAGCGGTGCTTGGGGTGAGCAGTTCTTC
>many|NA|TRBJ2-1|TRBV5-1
CASSLAADSYNEQFF
TGCGCCAGCAGCTTGGCAGCGGACAGCTACAATGAGCAGTTCTTC
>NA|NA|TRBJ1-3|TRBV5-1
CASSLGGIGNTIYF
TGCGCCAGCAGCTTGGGAGGTATTGGAAACACCATATATTTT
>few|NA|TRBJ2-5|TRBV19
CASTPGHRGTQYF
TGTGCCAGTACCCCCGGACACCGTGGGACCCAGTACTTC
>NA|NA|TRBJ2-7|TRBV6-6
CASSYSRGTGYEQYF
TGTGCCAGCAGTTACTCGAGGGGGACTGGTTACGAGCAGTACTTC
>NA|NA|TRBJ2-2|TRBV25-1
CASRESGNTGELFF
TGTGCCAGCAGGGAGAGCGGGAACACCGGGGAGCTGTTTTTT
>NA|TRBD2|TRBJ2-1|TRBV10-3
CAISELAGGPREQFF
TGTGCCATCTCAGAACTAGCGGGGGGGCCGCGGGAGCAGTTCTTC
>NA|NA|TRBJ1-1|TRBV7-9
CASTLGGQTQAFF
TGTGCCAGCACCCTAGGGGGGCAGACACAAGCTTTCTTT
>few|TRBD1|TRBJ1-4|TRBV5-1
CASSSQGAQGEKLFF
TGCGCCAGCAGCTCCCAGGGGGCCCAGGGTGAAAAACTGTTTTTT
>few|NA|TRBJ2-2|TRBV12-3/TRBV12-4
CASSFRQANTGELFF
TGTGCCAGCAGTTTTCGACAGGCGAACACCGGGGAGCTGTTTTTT
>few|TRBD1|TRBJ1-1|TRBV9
CASSPQTGETEAFF
TGTGCCAGCAGCCCTCAGACAGGGGAAACTGAAGCTTTCTTT
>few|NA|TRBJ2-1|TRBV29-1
CSGNDLASYNEQFF
TGCAGCGGGAATGACTTGGCTTCCTACAATGAGCAGTTCTTC
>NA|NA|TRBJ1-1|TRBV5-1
CASSLTVSGDTEAFF
TGCGCCAGCAGCTTGACGGTCTCAGGGGACACTGAAGCTTTCTTT
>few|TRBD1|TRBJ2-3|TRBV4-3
CASSQGKGASTDTQYF
TGCGCCAGCAGCCAAGGGAAGGGGGCAAGCACAGATACGCAGTATTTT
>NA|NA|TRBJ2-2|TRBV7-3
CASSFDSSGELFF
TGTGCCAGCAGCTTCGACAGTTCCGGGGAGCTGTTTTTT
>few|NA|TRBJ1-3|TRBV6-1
CASISDGNTIYF
TGTGCCAGTATCAGTGATGGAAACACCATATATTTT
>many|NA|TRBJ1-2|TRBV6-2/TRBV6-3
CASSYMLPRFNYGYTF
TGTGCCAGCAGTTACATGTTGCCGAGATTCAACTATGGCTACACCTTC
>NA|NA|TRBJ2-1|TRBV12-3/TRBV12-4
CASSSLGGGRNEQFF
TGTGCCAGCAGTTCCCTAGGAGGGGGCAGGAATGAGCAGTTCTTC
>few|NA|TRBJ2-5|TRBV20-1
CSASHSWTPQETQYF
TGCAGTGCTAGTCACTCTTGGACACCGCAGGAGACCCAGTACTTC
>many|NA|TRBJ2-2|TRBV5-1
CASSLGQNTGELFF
TGTGCCAGCAGCTTAGGGCAGAACACCGGGGAGCTGTTTTTT
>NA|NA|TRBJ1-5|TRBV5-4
CASSVTGRGGNQPQHF
TGTGCCAGCAGCGTTACAGGACGAGGGGGCAATCAGCCCCAGCATTTT
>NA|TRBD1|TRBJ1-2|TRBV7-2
CASSLTTGTDYTF
TGTGCCAGCAGCTTAACGACAGGGACTGACTACACCTTC
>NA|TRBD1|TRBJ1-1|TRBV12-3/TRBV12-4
CASSFRGVRGQGTEAFF
TGTGCCAGCAGTTTCCGAGGGGTCAGGGGGCAGGGGACTGAAGCTTTCTTT